This T cell receptor beta chain derives from a study of molecular identifiers for immune sequencing clone quantification (dated by TCRdb to the late 2010s). Describing the broader study: For a replicate experiment, RNA from approximately 20,000 or 98,000 naive CD8 T cells was divided into five aliquots, and four of the five aliquots were sequenced. This methods study benchmarked molecular-identifier clustering-based TCR repertoire sequencing (MIDCIRS) and TCR RNA copy counting, using CD8 T cells to do so. The full study reports these points: In CMV-specific effector cells, clones with more than 20 RNA copies contained over 97% of molecules, whereas in naive cells such clones contained under 1% of molecules. Spiked-in Jurkat TCR RNA (10 copies' worth), which is not part of the donor repertoire, was contained in the naive libraries. Even against a background of about a million naive CD8 T cells, spiked-in Jurkat TCR RNA amounting to a single cell's worth was reported to be detectable. Identical TCR molecules sharing a barcode could cause highly expanded clone sizes to be underestimated. About 3 recovered TCR RNA copies per cell were obtained by modeling, versus about 10 by digital PCR, implying a capture efficiency of about 30%. When barcode sub-clustering was left out, chimeric consensus sequences inflated TCR diversity, with chimeras reaching as high as 47%.

Library preparation was by PCR. The instrument was an Illumina HiSeq 4000. Bulk TCR libraries were generated as previously described, with the TCR primers listed in Table S5 used. Total RNA was purified with the Qiagen AllPrep DNA/RNA kit. Before analysis, reads from multiple sequencing runs of one library were combined. The original methods were these. Only reads with exact TCR constant sequence were kept, trimmed to 150 nt, and grouped by their 12-nt molecular barcodes. Within each barcode group, reads were sub-clustered at a 15% Levenshtein threshold, and quality-weighted consensus sequences were built per RNA molecule. Non-functional sequences were removed, as were lower-count sequences one edit away from another. Based on a fit of two negative binomial distributions, barcode sub-clusters having less than 20% of the maximum read count were discarded. TCRdb trimmed public reads at Q25 via fastp, called clones via MiXCR and kept in-frame beta chains. Identical CDR3 proteins give one entry, which carries the most common genes and DNA. TCRdb's processing, not the study's, gives the V and J calls here. The table for this sample lists more than 450,000 distinct CDR3 sequences; over 20% of them were counted only once. The leading ten clones occupy about 0.8% of the sample.

In this sample, this clonotype turned up many times. Its recognized antigen is unknown. The sample holds no much larger clone one base away, and base qualities are not on file. V is reduced by 2 bases and J by 4 bases, leaving a spacing of 17 bases between them. From cysteine to phenylalanine, the CDR3 is 16 amino acids long. Solely the CDR3 DNA is kept, with 48 bases framed from the first base. Libraries of naive CD8 T cells were built from anywhere between roughly 19,000 and 1,000,000 sorted cells, with 10%, 30% or 50% of the purified RNA used. Naive CD8 T cells were FACS-sorted as CD8+CD4-CCR7+CD45RA+ on a BD FACSAria II into RLT Plus buffer. Detection sensitivity was tested by spiking Jurkat RNA equal to roughly nine TCR copies' worth into samples containing roughly 17,000-1,100,000 naive CD8 T cells. Enrichment of CD8 T cells was performed with RosetteSep CD8+ T Cell Enrichment Cocktail and Ficoll-Paque, after which ACK red cell lysis was carried out.

This TCR was sampled from a human donor in good health. Some libraries in this study had Jurkat cell RNA spiked in. The sequencing input was naive CD8+ T cells from blood, with Jurkat cell RNA spiked in. The cell subset or site label on this specimen signifies: FACS-sorted CD8+CD4-CCR7+CD45RA+ naive T cells. The chain links TRBV12-3 or TRBV12-4 with TRBJ1-1, with the D gene call left open. The CDR3 protein is CASSLSGRERPTEAFF. The DNA reads as follows: TGTGCCAGCAGTTTATCGGGTAGGGAGAGACCCACTGAAGCTTTCTTT.